These 18 T cell receptor beta chains came from one sample sequenced in a study of regulatory T cells in long-lasting Graves disease. Arm-PCR of CDR3 regions with iRepertoire HTBI primers generated TCR beta libraries. Each CDR3 protein is one row after TCRdb ran MiXCR on the multiplex PCR reads. The table lists about 300,000 distinct CDR3 sequences, over 15% of them singletons. Noted time point: newly diagnosed GD, antithyroid drugs for less than 3 months. PBMC RNA was the source of the TCR library. Specimen: peripheral blood mononuclear cells (PBMCs), collected at new diagnosis, from a patient treated with antithyroid drugs. Receptors originate from a female donor with Graves disease.

This chain connects TRBV6-5 to TRBJ2-2; no clear D gene. Trimming stripped 2 bases from V and 2 bases from J, with 6 bases between. CDR3 length: 14 amino acids. Germline CDR1 reads MNHEY; CDR2 reads SVGAGI. CDR3: CASSYNSNTGELFF. The DNA of the CDR3 is TGTGCCAGCAGTTACAACAGTAACACCGGGGAGCTGTTTTTT.

This clonotype was found many times. V is TRBV2 and J is TRBJ1-1; 8 positions agree with TRBD1. J lost 5 bases, V lost 8 bases, and 10 bases had no gene match. CDR3 length equals 14 residues. CDR1 and CDR2 (germline): SNHLY, FYNNEI. The CDR3: CASSDRGPRTEAFF. CDR3 coding DNA: TGTGCCAGCTCAGACAGGGGCCCGAGGACTGAAGCTTTCTTT. Full variable domain (missing parts from reference TRBV2 and TRBJ1-1): EPEVTQTPSHQVTQMGQEVILRCVPISNHLYFYWYRQILGQKVEFLVSFYNNEISEKSEIFDDQFSVERPDGSNFTLKIRSTKLEDSAMYFCASSDRGPRTEAFFGQGTRLTVV.

Ten or more counts support this clonotype. This chain connects TRBV30 to TRBJ2-3, with TRBD1 identical over 7 bases. V lost 8 bases, J lost 6 bases, and 17 bases stayed unmatched. The CDR3 sequence is 15 residues long. In germline, CDR1 is GTSNPN, CDR2 SVGIG (reference sequence). The CDR3 nucleotides are TGTGCCCGAGATACCCGACAGGGAAGAAGGGATACGCAGTATTTT. This translates into CARDTRQGRRDTQYF.

In this sample, this clonotype turned up many times. This rearrangement joins TRBV29-1 to TRBJ2-3; TRBD2 matches at 8 bases. Trimming took 0 bases from V and 5 from J; bases not matched to a gene: 10. This CDR3 spans 16 amino acids. Germline CDR1 and CDR2: SQVTM and ANQGSEA. DNA for the CDR3: TGCAGCGTTGAAGATCTAACGGGAGGGCCAGGAGATACGCAGTATTTT. Its translation: CSVEDLTGGPGDTQYF.

This clonotype has a count of ten or more. This rearrangement joins TRBV12-3 or TRBV12-4 to TRBJ1-4; D is possibly TRBD1 (6 bases). The CDR3 consists of 15 residues. V gave up 2 bases and J gave up 8 bases, with 15 bases separating them. The CDR3: CASSLWPGEDEKLFF. The CDR3 DNA reads as TGTGCCAGCAGTTTATGGCCAGGGGAAGACGAAAAACTGTTTTTT.

This clonotype was detected many times. V gene TRBV30 combines with J gene TRBJ2-5; D unresolved. Germline values: CDR1 GTSNPN, CDR2 SVGIG (reference sequence). This CDR3 is built from 10 residues. V gave up 2 bases and J gave up 5 bases, with 3 bases separating them. The CDR3 DNA follows: TGTGCCTGGAGTTCGGAGACCCAGTACTTC. It yields the protein CAWSSETQYF.

The table lists this clonotype with many counts. This chain joins TRBV12-3 or TRBV12-4 and TRBJ2-3; weak D call: TRBD2 (5 bases). The CDR3 has 14 residues. Trimming took 4 bases from V and 4 from J, leaving 12 bases between them. The CDR3 here is CASSSTSRSDTQYF. The CDR3 DNA sequence: TGTGCCAGCAGTTCTACTAGTCGCTCAGATACGCAGTATTTT.

In its sample, this clonotype was seen a few times. The chain uses TRBV7-2 and TRBJ1-2, with D unclear. This CDR3 has 11 amino acids. V lost 5 bases and J lost 2, with 3 bases in between. Germline-derived CDR1 and CDR2 are SGHTA and FQGNSA. CDR3 sequence (DNA): TGTGCCAGCAGCACAAACTATGGCTACACCTTC. It codes for CASSTNYGYTF.

This clonotype has ten or more counts. This chain uses TRBV7-9 with TRBJ2-3, with a weak D call TRBD2 (6 bases). Germline loops: CDR1 SEHNR, CDR2 FQNEAQ (reference sequence). CDR3 length: 15 amino acids. V was clipped by 7 bases and J by 2 bases, with 16 bases between them. Here the CDR3 DNA reads TGTGCCAGCATCCCCGGGGGTGTGATCACAGATACGCAGTATTTT. This gives the protein CASIPGGVITDTQYF.

This clonotype was observed many times. The V and J genes are TRBV20-1 and TRBJ2-5; TRBD1 agrees at 7 bases. Looked up from germline, CDR1 is DFQATT and CDR2 is SNEGSKA (reference sequence). This CDR3 has 11 amino acids. J was trimmed by 5 bases and V by 6 bases; bases with no gene match: 3. In DNA, the CDR3 is TGCAGTGCAAGGGACAGTGAGACCCAGTACTTC. Protein: CSARDSETQYF.

The sample holds many counts of this clonotype. The rearrangement uses TRBV18 and TRBJ2-7; weak D call: TRBD1 (6 bases). Trimming removed 2 bases from V and 4 bases from J, with 15 bases in between. The CDR3 contains 15 residues. The germline gives CDR1 KGHSH, CDR2 LQKENI. CDR3 in DNA: TGTGCCAGCTCACCAGGATTACAGGGACCGTACGAGCAGTACTTC. Protein: CASSPGLQGPYEQYF.

This clonotype was detected ten times or more. This sequence joins TRBV27 and TRBJ1-6; D unresolved. V lost 4 bases and J 8 bases, leaving 21 bases between the germline ends. The CDR3 length is 17 residues. Germline assignment: CDR1 MNHEY and CDR2 SMNVEV (reference sequence). The CDR3 DNA is TGTGCCAGCAGTTCTATCGTGGGGTCGGGTTCGGATTCACCCCTCCACTTT. Translation gives CASSSIVGSGSDSPLHF.

The V call is TRBV6-2 or TRBV6-3, the J call TRBJ1-5, with 7 bases fitting TRBD1. This CDR3 is 14 amino acids long. Germline CDR1 MNHEY, CDR2 SVGEGT. Trimming took 7 bases from V and 2 from J; bases not matched to a gene: 5. The DNA of the CDR3 is TGTGCCAGCACTGAGGGGGCGCGCAATCAGCCCCAGCATTTT. Protein product: CASTEGARNQPQHF.

At least ten counts were recorded for this clonotype. A read error is possible here, since a much larger clone lies one base away. The chain links TRBV19 to TRBJ1-1; D is undetermined. Germline V gene lookup returns CDR1 LNHDA and CDR2 SQIVND (reference sequence). The CDR3 is 13 residues long. The V end was cut by 9 bases, the J end by 0 bases, with 11 bases between. The CDR3 DNA follows: TGTGCCAGCAGAGAGACGGTGAACACTGAAGCTTTCTTT. This sequence encodes CASRETVNTEAFF.

The DNA for the CDR3 is TGTGCCAGCAGTTCGAGCGGGATTTCCTACAATGAGCAGTTCTTC. It codes for CASSSSGISYNEQFF. The chain joins TRBV27 to TRBJ2-1, with TRBD2 identical over 7 bases. CDR3 length: 15 amino acids. V gave up 4 bases and J gave up 1 base; unmatched junction bases: 4. CDR1 MNHEY and CDR2 SMNVEV come from the germline V gene (reference sequence).

At least ten counts were recorded for this clonotype. This sequence joins TRBV7-9 and TRBJ2-7; D unresolved. Trimming removed 4 bases at V and 2 bases at J, with 9 bases between. Per the germline V gene, CDR1 is SEHNR and CDR2 is FQNEAQ (reference sequence). The CDR3 runs 13 residues. CDR3 bases: TGTGCCAGCAGCTCCCCAGGCCCCTACGAGCAGTACTTC. This gives the protein CASSSPGPYEQYF.

This clonotype was counted ten times or more. V is TRBV3-1 and J is TRBJ1-2, with 7 bases that match TRBD1. The CDR3 is 15 amino acids. V lost 4 bases and J lost 2; bases outside the gene matches: 7. Germline assignment: CDR1 LGHDT and CDR2 YNNKEL (reference sequence). As DNA, the CDR3 is TGTGCCAGCAGCCTTTCCCCACAGGGGAACTATGGCTACACCTTC. Protein sequence: CASSLSPQGNYGYTF.

This clonotype was observed many times. The V gene is TRBV18, the J gene TRBJ2-3; TRBD1 aligns across 7 bases. The CDR3 covers 16 residues. The junction had 7 bases not matched to a gene; V was cut back by 2 bases and J by 2 bases. Germline-derived CDR1 and CDR2 are KGHSH and LQKENI. The CDR3 region is CASSPRTGRATDTQYF. In DNA, the CDR3 is TGTGCCAGCTCACCAAGGACAGGTCGAGCCACAGATACGCAGTATTTT.